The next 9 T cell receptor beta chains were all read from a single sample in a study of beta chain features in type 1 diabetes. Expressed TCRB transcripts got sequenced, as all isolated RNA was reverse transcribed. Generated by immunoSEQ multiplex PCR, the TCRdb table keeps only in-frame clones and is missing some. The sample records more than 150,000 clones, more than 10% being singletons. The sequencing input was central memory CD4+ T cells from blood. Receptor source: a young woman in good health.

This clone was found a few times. The chain's CDR3 is CASSLYRGANEKLFF. The CDR3 nucleotides read TGTGCCAGCAGCTTGTACAGGGGAGCTAATGAAAAACTGTTTTTT. This chain joins TRBV7-9 and TRBJ1-4; 7 bases are shared with TRBD1. V gave up 3 bases and J gave up 3 bases; unmatched junction bases: 4. In germline, CDR1 is SEHNR, CDR2 FQNEAQ (reference sequence). This CDR3 comprises 15 residues.

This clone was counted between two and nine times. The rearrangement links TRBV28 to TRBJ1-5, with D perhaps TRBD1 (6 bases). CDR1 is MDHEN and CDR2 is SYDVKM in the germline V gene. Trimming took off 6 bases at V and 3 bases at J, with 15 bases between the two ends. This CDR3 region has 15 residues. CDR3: CASRVTGPLNQPQHF. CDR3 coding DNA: TGTGCCAGCAGGGTCACAGGGCCGCTCAATCAGCCCCAGCATTTT.

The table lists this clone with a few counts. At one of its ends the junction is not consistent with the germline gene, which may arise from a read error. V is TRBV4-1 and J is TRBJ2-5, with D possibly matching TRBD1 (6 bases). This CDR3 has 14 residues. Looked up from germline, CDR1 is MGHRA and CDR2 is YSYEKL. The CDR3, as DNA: TGTGCCAGCAGCCAAGGCAGGGGATCAGAGACCCAGTACTTC. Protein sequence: CASSQGRGSETQYF.

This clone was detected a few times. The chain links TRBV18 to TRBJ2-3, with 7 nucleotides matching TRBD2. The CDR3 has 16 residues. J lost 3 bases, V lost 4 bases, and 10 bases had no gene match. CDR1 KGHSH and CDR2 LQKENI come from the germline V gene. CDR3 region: CASSLAPGLRTDTQYF. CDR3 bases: TGTGCCAGCTCACTCGCCCCGGGACTAAGGACAGATACGCAGTATTTT.

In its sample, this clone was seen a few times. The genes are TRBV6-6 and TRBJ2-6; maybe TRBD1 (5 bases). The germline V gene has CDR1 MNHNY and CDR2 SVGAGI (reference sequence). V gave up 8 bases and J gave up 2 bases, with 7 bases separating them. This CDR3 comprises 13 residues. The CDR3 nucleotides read TGTGCCAGCGCACAGGCTGGGGCCAACGTCCTGACTTTC. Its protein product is CASAQAGANVLTF.

This chain's CDR3 is CASSLGQGSGANVLTF. Written as DNA, the CDR3 is TGTGCCAGCAGCTTAGGACAGGGTTCCGGGGCCAACGTCCTGACTTTC. The chain joins TRBV11-1 to TRBJ2-6; 7 bases are a match to TRBD1. The CDR3 extends over 16 amino acids. Germline assignment: CDR1 SGHAT and CDR2 FQDESV (reference sequence). With V trimmed by 1 base and J by 4 bases, 4 bases remained unmatched.

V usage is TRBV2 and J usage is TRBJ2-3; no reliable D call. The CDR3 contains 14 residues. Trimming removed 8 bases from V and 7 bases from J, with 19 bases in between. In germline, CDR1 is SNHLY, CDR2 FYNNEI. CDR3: CASSDGLTANTQYF. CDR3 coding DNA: TGTGCCAGCTCCGACGGGTTGACGGCCAATACGCAGTATTTT. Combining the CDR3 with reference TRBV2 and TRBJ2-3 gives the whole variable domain EPEVTQTPSHQVTQMGQEVILRCVPISNHLYFYWYRQILGQKVEFLVSFYNNEISEKSEIFDDQFSVERPDGSNFTLKIRSTKLEDSAMYFCASSDGLTANTQYFGPGTRLTVL.

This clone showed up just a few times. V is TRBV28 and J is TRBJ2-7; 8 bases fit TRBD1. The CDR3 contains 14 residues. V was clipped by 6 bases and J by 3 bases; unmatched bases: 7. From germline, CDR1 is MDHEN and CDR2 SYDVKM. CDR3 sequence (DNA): TGTGCCAGCAGCCGGACAGGGTTAGGCTACGAGCAGTACTTC. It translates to CASSRTGLGYEQYF.

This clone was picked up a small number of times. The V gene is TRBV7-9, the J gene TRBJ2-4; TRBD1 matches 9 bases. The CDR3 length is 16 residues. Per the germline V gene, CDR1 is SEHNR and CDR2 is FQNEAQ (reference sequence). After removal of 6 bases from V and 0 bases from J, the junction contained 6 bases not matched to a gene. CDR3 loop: CASSPGQGLAKNIQYF. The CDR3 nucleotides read TGTGCCAGCAGTCCGGGACAGGGATTAGCCAAAAACATTCAGTACTTC.